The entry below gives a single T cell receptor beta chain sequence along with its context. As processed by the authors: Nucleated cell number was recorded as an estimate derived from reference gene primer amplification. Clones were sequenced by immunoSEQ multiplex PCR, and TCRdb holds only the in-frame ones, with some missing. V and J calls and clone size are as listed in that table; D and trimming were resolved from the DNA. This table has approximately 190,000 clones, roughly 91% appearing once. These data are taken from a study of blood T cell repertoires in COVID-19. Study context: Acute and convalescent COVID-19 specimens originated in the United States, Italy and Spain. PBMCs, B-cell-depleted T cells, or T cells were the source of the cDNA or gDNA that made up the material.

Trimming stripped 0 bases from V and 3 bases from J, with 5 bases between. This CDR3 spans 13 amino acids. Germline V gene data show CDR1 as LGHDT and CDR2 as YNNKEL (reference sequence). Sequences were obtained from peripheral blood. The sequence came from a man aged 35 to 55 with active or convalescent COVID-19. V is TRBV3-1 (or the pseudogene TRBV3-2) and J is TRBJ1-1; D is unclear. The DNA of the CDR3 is TGTGCCAGCAGCCAAGATATATACACTGAAGCTTTCTTT. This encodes CASSQDIYTEAFF.